A selection of T cell receptor beta chains follows, all from one sample in a study of cytomegalovirus exposure and HLA in healthy donors. The table came from immunoSEQ multiplex PCR; TCRdb's copy has only in-frame clones and leaves some out. Found here are over 150,000 clones, almost 75% of them singletons; the top ten hold approximately 5.6%. Sequencing was performed on PBMCs. The receptors derive from a woman under 30 in good health and CMV-seropositive. CDR3s include the opening cysteine and the closing phenylalanine or tryptophan. The D gene is left open where the match is weak. Rows may omit the clone size; those that give it use once, few, many or a size class.

d_call: TRBD2; v_call: TRBV2; clone_size: -; j_call: TRBJ2-1; cdr3_aa: CASSSGLAGRNEQFF; cdr3_nt: TGTGCCAGCAGTAGCGGACTAGCGGGGCGCAATGAGCAGTTCTTC
d_call: -; v_call: TRBV7-2; clone_size: few; j_call: TRBJ1-5; cdr3_aa: CASSLSQGHQPQHF; cdr3_nt: TGTGCCAGCAGCTTAAGCCAGGGCCATCAGCCCCAGCATTTT
d_call: TRBD2; v_call: TRBV6-1; clone_size: few; j_call: TRBJ2-2; cdr3_aa: CASSRTSEAGELFF; cdr3_nt: TGTGCCAGCAGTCGGACTAGCGAAGCCGGGGAGCTGTTTTTT
d_call: -; v_call: TRBV2; clone_size: -; j_call: TRBJ1-2; cdr3_aa: CASSEAHQGGYTF; cdr3_nt: TGTGCCAGCAGTGAAGCGCACCAGGGGGGCTACACCTTC
d_call: -; v_call: TRBV2; clone_size: few; j_call: TRBJ1-1; cdr3_aa: CASSEEGGTEAFF; cdr3_nt: TGTGCCAGCAGTGAAGAGGGGGGGACTGAAGCTTTCTTT
d_call: -; v_call: TRBV4-3; clone_size: -; j_call: TRBJ1-4; cdr3_aa: CASSLTWGGNEKLFF; cdr3_nt: TGCGCCAGCAGCTTAACGTGGGGGGGTAATGAAAAACTGTTTTTT
d_call: TRBD1; v_call: TRBV5-4; clone_size: -; j_call: TRBJ1-1; cdr3_aa: CASSLGRGQKVNTEAFF; cdr3_nt: TGTGCCAGCAGCTTGGGTCGGGGACAGAAAGTGAACACTGAAGCTTTCTTT
d_call: -; v_call: TRBV21-1; clone_size: -; j_call: TRBJ2-7; cdr3_aa: CASSKEGRQGFVGQYF; cdr3_nt: TGTGCCAGCAGCAAAGAAGGGAGACAGGGGTTTGTGGGGCAGTACTTC
d_call: TRBD2; v_call: TRBV9; clone_size: -; j_call: TRBJ2-1; cdr3_aa: CASSVGTSPFNEQFF; cdr3_nt: TGTGCCAGCAGCGTAGGGACTAGCCCTTTCAATGAGCAGTTCTTC
d_call: TRBD1; v_call: TRBV15; clone_size: -; j_call: TRBJ1-6; cdr3_aa: CATSRSGTGASPLHF; cdr3_nt: TGTGCCACCAGCAGAAGTGGGACAGGGGCTTCACCCCTCCACTTT
d_call: TRBD1; v_call: TRBV2; clone_size: -; j_call: TRBJ2-2; cdr3_aa: CACEGARNTGELFF; cdr3_nt: TGTGCCTGCGAGGGGGCGCGGAACACCGGGGAGCTGTTTTTT
d_call: TRBD1; v_call: TRBV9; clone_size: -; j_call: TRBJ2-1; cdr3_aa: CASSRGQGPHNEQFF; cdr3_nt: TGTGCCAGCAGTAGGGGACAGGGACCCCACAATGAGCAGTTCTTC
d_call: TRBD1; v_call: TRBV6-5; clone_size: -; j_call: TRBJ1-2; cdr3_aa: CASSSTGGAYGYTF; cdr3_nt: TGTGCCAGCAGTTCAACAGGGGGCGCCTATGGCTACACCTTC
d_call: TRBD1; v_call: TRBV5-1; clone_size: few; j_call: TRBJ2-7; cdr3_aa: CASSSTGTGVVHEQYF; cdr3_nt: TGCGCCAGCAGTTCAACCGGGACAGGGGTGGTACACGAGCAGTACTTC
d_call: -; v_call: TRBV5-1; clone_size: -; j_call: TRBJ1-2; cdr3_aa: CASRGPTDYGYTF; cdr3_nt: TGCGCCAGCCGTGGTCCAACGGACTATGGCTACACCTTC
d_call: TRBD2; v_call: TRBV11-2; clone_size: -; j_call: TRBJ2-5; cdr3_aa: CASSSSGGDRETQYF; cdr3_nt: TGTGCCAGCAGCTCCAGCGGGGGCGACCGGGAGACCCAGTACTTC
d_call: TRBD2; v_call: TRBV14; clone_size: -; j_call: TRBJ2-5; cdr3_aa: CASSDSSGVNTQYF; cdr3_nt: TGTGCCAGCAGTGACTCTAGCGGTGTTAATACCCAGTACTTC
d_call: -; v_call: TRBV21-1; clone_size: -; j_call: TRBJ1-1; cdr3_aa: CASILGGGMNTEAFF; cdr3_nt: TGTGCCAGCATTCTAGGGGGGGGTATGAACACTGAAGCTTTCTTT
d_call: -; v_call: TRBV6-5; clone_size: -; j_call: TRBJ2-5; cdr3_aa: CASSFGILEETQYF; cdr3_nt: TGTGCCAGCAGTTTCGGGATCCTCGAAGAGACCCAGTACTTC
d_call: TRBD2; v_call: TRBV5-1; clone_size: -; j_call: TRBJ2-2; cdr3_aa: CASSLLAGTGELFF; cdr3_nt: TGCGCCAGCAGCTTACTAGCGGGCACCGGGGAGCTGTTTTTT
d_call: TRBD1; v_call: TRBV7-2; clone_size: once; j_call: TRBJ1-2; cdr3_aa: CASSFYRGGYTF; cdr3_nt: TGTGCCAGCAGCTTCTACAGGGGTGGCTACACCTTC
d_call: -; v_call: TRBV7-6; clone_size: few; j_call: TRBJ2-1; cdr3_aa: CASSPGGTYYNEQFF; cdr3_nt: TGTGCCAGCAGCCCAGGGGGGACCTACTACAATGAGCAGTTCTTC
d_call: -; v_call: TRBV5-1; clone_size: -; j_call: TRBJ1-5; cdr3_aa: CASSLGDNQPQHF; cdr3_nt: TGCGCCAGCAGCCTCGGAGATAATCAGCCCCAGCATTTT
d_call: -; v_call: TRBV27; clone_size: few; j_call: TRBJ1-2; cdr3_aa: CASSLSDTNYGYTF; cdr3_nt: TGTGCCAGCAGTTTATCGGACACTAACTATGGCTACACCTTC
d_call: -; v_call: TRBV6-5; clone_size: -; j_call: TRBJ1-3; cdr3_aa: CASSRLEGNTIYF; cdr3_nt: TGTGCCAGCAGCCGACTGGAGGGAAACACCATATATTTT
d_call: TRBD2; v_call: TRBV12-5; clone_size: -; j_call: TRBJ2-7; cdr3_aa: CASGLGPSGDNEQYF; cdr3_nt: TGTGCTAGTGGTTTGGGTCCTAGCGGGGATAACGAGCAGTACTTC
d_call: -; v_call: TRBV7-9; clone_size: few; j_call: TRBJ2-2; cdr3_aa: CASSAQGTGELFF; cdr3_nt: TGTGCCAGCAGCGCACAGGGTACCGGGGAGCTGTTTTTT
d_call: -; v_call: TRBV13; clone_size: -; j_call: TRBJ2-7; cdr3_aa: CASSLAEGPYEQYF; cdr3_nt: TGTGCCAGCAGCTTAGCGGAGGGTCCCTACGAGCAGTACTTC
d_call: TRBD1; v_call: TRBV28; clone_size: -; j_call: TRBJ1-5; cdr3_aa: CASSYQTGGNQPQHF; cdr3_nt: TGTGCCAGCAGTTACCAGACAGGGGGCAATCAGCCCCAGCATTTT
d_call: -; v_call: TRBV5-8; clone_size: -; j_call: TRBJ2-7; cdr3_aa: CASSSPTGQTYEQYF; cdr3_nt: TGTGCCAGCAGCTCCCCGACAGGCCAAACCTACGAGCAGTACTTC
d_call: TRBD1; v_call: TRBV4-2; clone_size: few; j_call: TRBJ2-1; cdr3_aa: CASSQSETGPFSYNEQFF; cdr3_nt: TGTGCCAGCAGCCAATCCGAGACAGGGCCCTTCTCCTACAATGAGCAGTTCTTC